The present T cell receptor beta chain was sequenced within a study of T cell repertoires in cytomegalovirus infection (dated by TCRdb to between 2018 and 2021). Turning to the overall study: Recently identified HLA-C-restricted CMV epitopes, whose presentation resists viral immunomodulation, were targeted by peptide stimulations together with well-studied HLA-B-restricted epitopes. Donor HLA type was relevant to the analysis, as public TCR beta signatures indicated carriage of CMV infection together with the matching HLA type.

What the authors observed across the whole study: In the ex vivo response, HLA-C-restricted CMV-specific TCR beta clonotypes were dominant, and in two of eight donors the single most frequent clonotype came from this HLA-C-restricted group. Cumulative frequency of public TCR beta family members discriminated carriers of CMV infection plus the relevant HLA type in this cohort and an independent roughly 320-donor cohort.

The CDR3 runs 16 amino acids, cysteine and phenylalanine included. Just the 48-base CDR3 DNA is kept, in frame starting at base 1. CDR1 and CDR2, per the germline V gene, are SGHDT and YYEEEE. Relative to germline, V is 0 bases shorter and J is 0 bases shorter, with 7 bases between their ends. In light of the paper, this sample's treatment or condition label describes: in vitro stimulation with specific CMV peptide epitopes to enrich CMV-specific T cells. Sequencing instrument: Illumina HiSeq 1500. TCRdb applied fastp at Q25 and MiXCR to the public reads, then kept only in-frame beta chains. One record per CDR3 amino acid sequence lists the most common genes and DNA. The sample table lists about 110,000 distinct CDR3 sequences, 25% to 30% of them with a count of one. Roughly 77% of the sample goes to the ten largest clones. Concerning this clonotype: Its cognate antigen has yet to be identified. No quality values exist for individual bases; no much larger clone is one base distant.

The sequencing used CD8+ T cells from cultured PBMCs, collected from culture after CMV antigen stimulation. The rearrangement combines TRBV5-6 with TRBJ2-6; a confident D gene designation cannot be given. The sequence derives from a human donor in good health (CMV status not recorded). Some clones in this sample may be carry-over from other donors' samples. The CDR3 protein sequence reads: CASSLESYSGANVLTF. Read as DNA, the sequence is TGTGCCAGCAGCTTGGAATCGTACTCTGGGGCCAACGTCCTGACTTTC.